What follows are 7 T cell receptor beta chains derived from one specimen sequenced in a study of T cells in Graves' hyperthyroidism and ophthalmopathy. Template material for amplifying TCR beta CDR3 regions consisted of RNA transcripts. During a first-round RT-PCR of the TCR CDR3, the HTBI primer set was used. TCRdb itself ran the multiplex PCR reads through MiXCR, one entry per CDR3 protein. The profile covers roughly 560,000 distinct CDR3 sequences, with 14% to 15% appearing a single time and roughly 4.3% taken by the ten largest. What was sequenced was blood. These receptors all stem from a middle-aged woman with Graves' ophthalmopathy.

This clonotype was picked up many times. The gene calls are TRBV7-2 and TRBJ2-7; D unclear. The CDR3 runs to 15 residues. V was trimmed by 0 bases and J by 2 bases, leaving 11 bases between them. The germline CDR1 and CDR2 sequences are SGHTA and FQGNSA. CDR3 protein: CASSLAGIRAYEQYF. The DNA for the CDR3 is TGTGCCAGCAGCTTAGCAGGGATCAGAGCCTACGAGCAGTACTTC.

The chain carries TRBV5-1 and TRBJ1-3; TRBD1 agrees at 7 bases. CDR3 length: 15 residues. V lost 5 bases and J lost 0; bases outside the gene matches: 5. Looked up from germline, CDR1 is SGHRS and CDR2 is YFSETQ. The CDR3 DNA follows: TGCGCCAGCAGGCAGGGACAGAGCTCTGGAAACACCATATATTTT. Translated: CASRQGQSSGNTIYF.

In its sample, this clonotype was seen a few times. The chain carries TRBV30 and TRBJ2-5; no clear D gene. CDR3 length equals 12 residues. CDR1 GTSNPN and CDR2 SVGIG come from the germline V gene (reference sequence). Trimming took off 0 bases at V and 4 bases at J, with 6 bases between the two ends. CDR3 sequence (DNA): TGTGCCTGGAGTGTGGGTGGAGAGACCCAGTACTTC. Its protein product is CAWSVGGETQYF.

The CDR3, as DNA: TGCAGTGCTGGACTAGTACAAGAGACCCAGTACTTC. Amino acids: CSAGLVQETQYF. V and J are TRBV20-1 and TRBJ2-5; 7 nucleotides agree with TRBD2. V was pared by 5 bases and J by 2 bases, with 2 bases of the junction left unmatched. From germline, CDR1 is DFQATT and CDR2 SNEGSKA (reference sequence). The CDR3 is 12 residues long.

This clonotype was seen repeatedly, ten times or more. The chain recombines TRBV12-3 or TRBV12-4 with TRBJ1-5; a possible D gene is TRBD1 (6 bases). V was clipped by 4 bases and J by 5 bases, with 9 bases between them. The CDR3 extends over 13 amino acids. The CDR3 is CASSSSGDQPQHF. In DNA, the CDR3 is TGTGCCAGCAGTTCGTCAGGGGATCAGCCCCAGCATTTT.

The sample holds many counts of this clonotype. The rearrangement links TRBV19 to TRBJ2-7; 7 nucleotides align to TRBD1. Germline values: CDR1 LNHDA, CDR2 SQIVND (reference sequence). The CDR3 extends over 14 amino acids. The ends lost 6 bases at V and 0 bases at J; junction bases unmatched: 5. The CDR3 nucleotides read TGTGCCAGTAGACTTCGGGACAGCTCCTACGAGCAGTACTTC. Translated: CASRLRDSSYEQYF. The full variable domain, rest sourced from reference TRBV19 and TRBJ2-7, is DGGITQSPKYLFRKEGQNVTLSCEQNLNHDAMYWYRQDPGQGLRLIYYSQIVNDFQKGDIAEGYSVSREKKESFPLTVTSAQKNPTAFYLCASRLRDSSYEQYFGPGTRLTVT.

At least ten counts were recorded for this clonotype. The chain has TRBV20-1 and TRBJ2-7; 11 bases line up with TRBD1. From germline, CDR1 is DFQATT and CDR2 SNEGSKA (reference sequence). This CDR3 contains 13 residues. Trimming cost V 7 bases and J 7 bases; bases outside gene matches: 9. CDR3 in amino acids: CSVPGTGGKEQYF. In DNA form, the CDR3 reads TGCAGTGTCCCCGGGACAGGGGGTAAAGAGCAGTACTTC.